This T cell receptor beta chain was retrieved from a study of T cell responses to AZD1222 COVID-19 vaccine. Libraries were prepared by immunoSEQ multiplex PCR; TCRdb keeps only in-frame clonotypes and omits some of them. Of over 70,000 clones in the sample, approximately 86% are singletons; the top ten hold under 7%. There are 15 residues in the CDR3. CDR1 is SEHNR and CDR2 is FQNEAQ in the germline V gene (reference sequence). The J segment lost 3 bases and the V segment lost 5 bases, leaving 4 bases of the junction unmatched. Study findings and constraints: Just five or six AZD1222 recipients tested seropositive at baseline. A mostly white British donor set with more females was recruited, and clonal diversity was possibly underestimated.

Comment on this clone: The antigen remains unidentified.

The material was peripheral blood, obtained on day 0 of AZD1222 vaccination. The chain uses TRBV7-9 and TRBJ1-4; 9 nucleotides agree with TRBD1. This sequence originates from an adult in good health. CDR3 coding DNA: TGTGCCAGCAGCCATCGACAGGGGGCTAATGAAAAACTGTTTTTT. Amino acids: CASSHRQGANEKLFF. Drawing the rest from reference TRBV7-9 and TRBJ1-4, the complete variable domain is DTGVSQNPRHKITKRGQNVTFRCDPISEHNRLYWYRQTLGQGPEFLTYFQNEAQLEKSRLLSDRFSAERPKGSFSTLEIQRTEQGDSAMYLCASSHRQGANEKLFFGSGTQLSVL.